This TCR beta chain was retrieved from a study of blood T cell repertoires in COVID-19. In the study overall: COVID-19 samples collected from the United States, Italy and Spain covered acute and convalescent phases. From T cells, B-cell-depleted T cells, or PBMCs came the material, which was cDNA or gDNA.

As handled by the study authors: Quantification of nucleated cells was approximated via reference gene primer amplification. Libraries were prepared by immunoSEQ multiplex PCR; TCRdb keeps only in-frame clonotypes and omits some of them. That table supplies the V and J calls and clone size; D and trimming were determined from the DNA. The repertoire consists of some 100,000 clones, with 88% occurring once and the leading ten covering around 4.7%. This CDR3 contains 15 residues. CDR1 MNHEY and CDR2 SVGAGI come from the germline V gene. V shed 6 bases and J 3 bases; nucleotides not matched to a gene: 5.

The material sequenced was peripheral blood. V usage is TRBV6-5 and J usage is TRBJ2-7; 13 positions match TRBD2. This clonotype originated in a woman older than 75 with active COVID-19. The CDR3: CASRPRTSGSYEQYF. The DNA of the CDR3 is TGTGCCAGCAGGCCCCGGACTAGCGGGAGCTACGAGCAGTACTTC.